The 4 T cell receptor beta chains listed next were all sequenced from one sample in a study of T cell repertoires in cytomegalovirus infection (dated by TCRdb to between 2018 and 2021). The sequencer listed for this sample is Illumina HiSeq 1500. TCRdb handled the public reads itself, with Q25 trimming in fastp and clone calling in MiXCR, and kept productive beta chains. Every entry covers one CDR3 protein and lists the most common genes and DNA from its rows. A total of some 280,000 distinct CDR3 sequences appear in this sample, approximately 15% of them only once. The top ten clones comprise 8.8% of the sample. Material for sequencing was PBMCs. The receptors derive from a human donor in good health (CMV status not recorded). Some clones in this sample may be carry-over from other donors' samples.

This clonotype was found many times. This chain's CDR3 is CASSLEGLNQPQHF. The CDR3 DNA follows: TGTGCCAGCAGCTTAGAAGGATTGAATCAGCCCCAGCATTTT. The rearrangement joins TRBV7-2 to TRBJ1-5; no reliable D call. Trimming removed 1 base from V and 4 bases from J, with 8 bases in between. Germline V gene data show CDR1 as SGHTA and CDR2 as FQGNSA. CDR3 length equals 14 residues.

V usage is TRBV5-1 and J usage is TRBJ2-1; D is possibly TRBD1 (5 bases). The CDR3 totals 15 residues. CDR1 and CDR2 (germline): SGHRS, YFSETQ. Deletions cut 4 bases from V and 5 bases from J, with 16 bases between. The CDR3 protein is CASSLEGVANNEQFF. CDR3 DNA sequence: TGCGCCAGCAGCCTGGAAGGGGTCGCCAACAATGAGCAGTTCTTC.

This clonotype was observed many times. The CDR3 DNA reads as TGTGCCAGCAGCAAGAGCAGGACAGCGAACACTGAAGCTTTCTTT. It is translated as CASSKSRTANTEAFF. The chain uses TRBV7-9 and TRBJ1-1; D may be TRBD1 (6 bases). Germline V gives CDR1 SEHNR, CDR2 FQNEAQ (reference sequence). This CDR3 has 15 residues. V lost 5 bases and J 1 base, leaving 14 bases between the germline ends.

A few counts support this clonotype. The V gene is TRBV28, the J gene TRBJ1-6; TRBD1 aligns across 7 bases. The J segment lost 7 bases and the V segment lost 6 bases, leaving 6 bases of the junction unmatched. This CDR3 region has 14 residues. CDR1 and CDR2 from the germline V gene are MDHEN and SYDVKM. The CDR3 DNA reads TGTGCCAGCAGCGCCGGGACAGTAAATTCACCCCTCCACTTT. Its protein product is CASSAGTVNSPLHF. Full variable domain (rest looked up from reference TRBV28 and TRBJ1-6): DVKVTQSSRYLVKRTGEKVFLECVQDMDHENMFWYRQDPGLGLRLIYFSYDVKMKEKGDIPEGYSVSREKKERFSLILESASTNQTSMYLCASSAGTVNSPLHFGNGTRLTVT.